The 18 T cell receptor beta chains below come from one sample, sequenced in a study of blood T cell dynamics during melanoma immunotherapy. The table came from immunoSEQ multiplex PCR; TCRdb's copy has only in-frame clones and leaves some out. The top ten hold over 5.5% of the sample, which has around 9,000 clones, about 90% seen once. Documented time point: week 3, after first cycle of checkpoint inhibitor. Material: blood, obtained from a patient treated with checkpoint blockade. Receptors were obtained from a human donor with melanoma.

The J gene is TRBJ2-7, the V gene TRBV19; D possibly corresponds to TRBD1 (6 bases). V lost 3 bases and J lost 3, with 15 bases in between. Germline V CDR1 and CDR2: LNHDA, SQIVND (reference sequence). This CDR3 region has 15 residues. The CDR3 DNA reads as TGTGCCAGTAGTATTTCCGGGACAAGGGACTACGAGCAGTACTTC. Encoded protein: CASSISGTRDYEQYF.

In regard to this clone: A junction boundary mismatches the germline segment, possibly from a read error. The V gene is TRBV6-5, the J gene TRBJ1-4; D is unresolved. This CDR3 has 15 residues. Germline CDR1 MNHEY, CDR2 SVGAGI. The CDR3 bases are TGTACCAGCAGTTACTCGAACGGAGCTAATGAAAAACTGTTTTTT. As protein: CTSSYSNGANEKLFF.

The chain carries TRBV6-6 and TRBJ1-2; D uncertain. Germline CDR1 is MNHNY and CDR2 is SVGAGI (reference sequence). The V and J ends lost 3 bases and 2 bases respectively, with 10 bases between them. The CDR3 length is 14 residues. CDR3 sequence reads: CASSYRGQNYGYTF. The CDR3 nucleotides are TGTGCCAGCAGTTATCGAGGGCAGAACTATGGCTACACCTTC.

The chain joins TRBV10-1 to TRBJ2-2, with 11 bases that match TRBD1. V was pared by 0 bases and J by 4 bases, with 1 base of the junction left unmatched. Germline CDR1 is WNHNN and CDR2 is SYGVQD (reference sequence). This CDR3 contains 16 residues. CDR3 sequence (DNA): TGCGCCAGCAGTGAGTCCGGGACAGGGGGCACCGGGGAGCTGTTTTTT. This encodes CASSESGTGGTGELFF.

V gene TRBV27 combines with J gene TRBJ2-5; TRBD2 might be the D (5 bases). The V end lost 7 bases, the J end lost 2 bases, and 11 bases lay between the germline ends. There are 13 residues in the CDR3. CDR1 is MNHEY, CDR2 SMNVEV, per germline (reference sequence). CDR3 sequence: CASTRRGQETQYF. Here the CDR3 DNA reads TGTGCCAGCACCCGCCGGGGACAAGAGACCCAGTACTTC.

This chain connects TRBV19 to TRBJ1-4, with no clear D. The germline gives CDR1 LNHDA, CDR2 SQIVND (reference sequence). Trimming stripped 1 base from V and 8 bases from J, with 2 bases between. The CDR3 contains 11 residues. The DNA for the CDR3 is TGTGCCAGTAGTATAGGCGAAAAACTGTTTTTT. Its protein product is CASSIGEKLFF.

This clone has only one observation. This chain joins TRBV27 and TRBJ2-1, with 11 bases lining up with TRBD2. Looked up from germline, CDR1 is MNHEY and CDR2 is SMNVEV (reference sequence). The ends lost 3 bases at V and 11 bases at J; junction bases unmatched: 15. CDR3 length: 17 residues. The CDR3 is CASSFRLAGGSIFQQFF. CDR3 DNA sequence: TGTGCCAGCAGTTTCCGCCTAGCGGGGGGATCCATATTTCAGCAGTTCTTC.

This sequence joins TRBV2 and TRBJ1-2; D remains unclear. The V gene's germline CDR1 is SNHLY and CDR2 FYNNEI. This CDR3 has 13 amino acids. The germline V and J ends were trimmed by 3 bases and 4 bases, with 9 bases remaining between them. CDR3 region: CASSEDLTYGYTF. CDR3 DNA: TGTGCCAGCAGTGAGGACCTTACCTATGGCTACACCTTC. Based on the CDR3 plus reference TRBV2 and TRBJ1-2, the full variable domain is EPEVTQTPSHQVTQMGQEVILRCVPISNHLYFYWYRQILGQKVEFLVSFYNNEISEKSEIFDDQFSVERPDGSNFTLKIRSTKLEDSAMYFCASSEDLTYGYTFGSGTRLTVV.

This clone has more than one count but fewer than ten. The chain combines TRBV28 with TRBJ2-6; either TRBD1 or TRBD2 may fit D (5 bases each). Germline V gene data show CDR1 as MDHEN and CDR2 as SYDVKM. Trimming shortened V by 7 bases and J by 0 bases, and 13 bases separated the two germline ends. The CDR3 is 16 amino acids. The CDR3 region has the DNA TGTGCCAGCAAAACCCCGGGGACCTCTGGGGCCAACGTCCTGACTTTC. This codes for CASKTPGTSGANVLTF.

The chain is built from TRBV9 and TRBJ2-5; 11 nucleotides align to TRBD2. The CDR3 totals 17 residues. The J segment lost 3 bases and the V segment lost 0 bases, leaving 7 bases of the junction unmatched. In germline, CDR1 is SGDLS, CDR2 YYNGEE. CDR3 region: CASSVGLAGGSKETQYF. CDR3 sequence (DNA): TGTGCCAGCAGCGTAGGGCTAGCGGGAGGATCCAAAGAGACCCAGTACTTC.

The chain joins TRBV29-1 to TRBJ2-7, with TRBD1 as a possible D gene (8 bases). Germline lookup yields CDR1 SQVTM and CDR2 ANQGSEA. The V end lost 5 bases, the J end lost 1 base, and 15 bases lay between the germline ends. The CDR3 spans 14 residues. For the CDR3, the DNA is TGCAGCGTTCAAGGACAGGGAGGGTCCTACGAGCAGTACTTC. This translates into CSVQGQGGSYEQYF.

The V gene is TRBV5-6, the J gene TRBJ2-3; D is possibly TRBD2 (6 bases). The germline CDR1 and CDR2 sequences are SGHDT and YYEEEE. The V and J ends lost 5 bases and 2 bases respectively, with 18 bases between them. The CDR3 contains 16 residues. For the CDR3, the DNA is TGTGCCAGCAGGGAGGCTTCGAGCGGGTACACAGATACGCAGTATTTT. Residues: CASREASSGYTDTQYF.

This clone qualifies as large. This rearrangement joins TRBV7-9 to TRBJ2-1; D uncertain. V was pared by 1 base and J by 0 bases, with 4 bases between. Germline V gives CDR1 SEHNR, CDR2 FQNEAQ (reference sequence). This CDR3 contains 14 residues. The CDR3 coding sequence is TGTGCCAGCAGCTTAGGCAGCTCCTACAATGAGCAGTTCTTC. Translating it yields CASSLGSSYNEQFF.

The J gene is TRBJ2-3, the V gene TRBV10-3, with 8 nucleotides matching TRBD1. Germline V gene data show CDR1 as ENHRY and CDR2 as SYGVKD. With V trimmed by 6 bases and J by 0 bases, 2 bases remained unmatched. This CDR3 contains 14 residues. The CDR3 region is CAIRTGASTDTQYF. CDR3 DNA sequence: TGTGCCATCAGGACAGGGGCTAGCACAGATACGCAGTATTTT.

This rearrangement joins TRBV5-1 to TRBJ2-2; D unclear. Between the trimmed V and J ends, which lost 4 bases and 5 bases, there was a span of 15 bases. This CDR3 spans 15 amino acids. The germline V gene encodes CDR1 SGHRS and CDR2 YFSETQ. The CDR3: CASSPPRSGTGELFF. CDR3 nucleotide sequence: TGCGCCAGCAGCCCCCCTCGATCAGGAACCGGGGAGCTGTTTTTT.

The chain combines TRBV19 with TRBJ2-6, with D maybe TRBD2 (6 bases). Germline V gene lookup returns CDR1 LNHDA and CDR2 SQIVND (reference sequence). The V end lost 10 bases, the J end lost 0 bases, and 16 bases lay between the germline ends. CDR3 size: 16 residues. Written as DNA, the CDR3 is TGTGCCACTTACCCTGGGGGGTTCTCTGGGGCCAACGTCCTGACTTTC. Its protein is CATYPGGFSGANVLTF. Full variable domain (missing parts from reference TRBV19 and TRBJ2-6): DGGITQSPKYLFRKEGQNVTLSCEQNLNHDAMYWYRQDPGQGLRLIYYSQIVNDFQKGDIAEGYSVSREKKESFPLTVTSAQKNPTAFYLCATYPGGFSGANVLTFGAGSRLTVL.

V and J are TRBV29-1 and TRBJ2-7; D is ambiguous. The V gene lost 5 bases and the J gene lost 2 bases, with 10 bases spanning the gap. In germline, CDR1 is SQVTM, CDR2 ANQGSEA. The CDR3 is 12 amino acids. Written as DNA, the CDR3 is TGCAGCGTTAACACCGTAACCTACGAGCAGTACTTC. Encoded protein: CSVNTVTYEQYF.

The table lists this clone with a count of one. The V and J genes are TRBV5-1 and TRBJ2-1; TRBD2 agrees at 8 bases. From germline, CDR1 is SGHRS and CDR2 YFSETQ. Trimming took 4 bases from V and 9 from J; bases not matched to a gene: 15. The CDR3 extends over 16 amino acids. The CDR3 coding sequence is TGCGCCAGCAGCAGCTCCGGAGGGACTAGTATGAGTGAGCAGTTCTTC. Translating it yields CASSSSGGTSMSEQFF.